These 30 T cell receptor beta chains originate from one sample sequenced in a study of post-analysis software for immune sequencing data. Findings and limits, study-wide: Elevated frequency relative to controls characterized 4 or 5 TRBV segments in patients, TRBV5-6, TRBV5-1 and TRBV20-1 among them.

The antigens for these receptors are not known. Researchers reported that TCR beta cDNA libraries carried unique molecular identifiers. TCRdb independently ran MiXCR on the PCR reads; one entry per CDR3 protein. The sample shows about 460,000 distinct CDR3 sequences, approximately 45% of them seen only once. Specimen: blood. These receptors were obtained from a girl aged 10 to 17 with multiple sclerosis.

This clonotype was detected a few times. V usage is TRBV20-1 and J usage is TRBJ2-1; D may correspond to TRBD1 or TRBD2 (5 bases each). V dropped 2 bases and J dropped 8 bases, with 13 bases sitting between them. Germline V CDR1 and CDR2: DFQATT, SNEGSKA (reference sequence). The CDR3 extends over 13 amino acids. CDR3 sequence reads: CSARWDRADEQFF. In DNA form, the CDR3 reads TGCAGTGCTAGATGGGACCGCGCCGATGAGCAGTTCTTC.

The V and J genes are TRBV9 and TRBJ1-1; 8 bases line up with TRBD1. The CDR3 sequence is 15 residues long. Looked up from germline, CDR1 is SGDLS and CDR2 is YYNGEE. After removal of 4 bases from V and 1 base from J, the junction contained 6 bases not matched to a gene. CDR3: CASSSPDRGNTEAFF. DNA for the CDR3: TGTGCCAGCAGCTCCCCCGACAGGGGGAACACTGAAGCTTTCTTT.

A few counts support this clonotype. This chain links TRBV6-1 with TRBJ2-5; D is perhaps TRBD1 or TRBD2 (5 bases each). Between the trimmed V and J ends, which lost 1 base and 4 bases, there was a span of 16 bases. The V gene's germline CDR1 is MNHNS and CDR2 SASEGT. The length of the CDR3 is 16 residues. The CDR3 spells CASSEGDDLGRETQYF. The CDR3 DNA sequence: TGTGCCAGCAGTGAAGGGGACGACCTAGGCAGAGAGACCCAGTACTTC.

This clonotype was found a few times. The V call is TRBV7-2, the J call TRBJ2-5; D ambiguous. Trimming shortened V by 1 base and J by 0 bases, and 6 bases separated the two germline ends. The CDR3 consists of 14 residues. Germline V CDR1 and CDR2: SGHTA, FQGNSA. The CDR3: CASSLVSHQETQYF. The CDR3 bases are TGTGCCAGCAGCTTAGTATCACACCAAGAGACCCAGTACTTC.

This clonotype was counted only a few times. The rearrangement uses TRBV7-9 and TRBJ1-2, with D perhaps matching TRBD1 (5 bases). This CDR3 has 15 residues. Germline V CDR1 and CDR2: SEHNR, FQNEAQ (reference sequence). Trimming shortened V by 1 base and J by 0 bases, and 9 bases separated the two germline ends. The CDR3 spells CASSLGDGSNYGYTF. CDR3 DNA: TGTGCCAGCAGCTTAGGGGACGGATCTAACTATGGCTACACCTTC.

In this sample, this clonotype turned up a few times. The chain is built from TRBV20-1 and TRBJ2-3, with D maybe TRBD2 (5 bases). The germline V and J ends were trimmed by 3 bases and 2 bases, with 15 bases remaining between them. Germline V CDR1 and CDR2: DFQATT, SNEGSKA (reference sequence). There are 15 residues in the CDR3. CDR3 region: CSARTIRNPTDTQYF. CDR3 DNA sequence: TGCAGTGCTAGGACTATCCGGAACCCCACAGATACGCAGTATTTT.

The chain is built from TRBV27 and TRBJ1-2, with TRBD1 matching 8 bases. Losses at the gene ends were 5 bases for V and 4 bases for J; bases not matched to a gene: 6. CDR1 is MNHEY and CDR2 is SMNVEV in the germline V gene (reference sequence). The CDR3 loop spans 14 amino acids. The CDR3 sequence is CASSGQGHSYGYTF. Written as DNA, the CDR3 is TGTGCCAGCAGTGGACAGGGCCACAGCTATGGCTACACCTTC.

This sequence joins TRBV24-1 and TRBJ2-7, with D possibly being TRBD2 (5 bases). V lost 0 bases, J lost 1 base, and 12 bases lay in between. Germline CDR1 reads KGHDR; CDR2 reads SFDVKD. The CDR3 contains 16 residues. The CDR3 bases are TGTGCCACCAGTGATTTGCAAGGAGCGGCATCCTACGAGCAGTACTTC. It translates to CATSDLQGAASYEQYF.

The chain uses TRBV27 and TRBJ1-4; D perhaps matches TRBD1 (6 bases). The CDR3 sequence is 16 residues long. CDR1 is MNHEY, CDR2 SMNVEV, per germline (reference sequence). Trimming shortened V by 4 bases and J by 5 bases, and 17 bases separated the two germline ends. CDR3 sequence reads: CASSSTHRASNEKLFF. The CDR3 DNA sequence: TGTGCCAGCAGTTCGACCCACAGGGCTTCAAATGAAAAACTGTTTTTT.

Details on this clonotype: Being one base from a much bigger clone, this may be a read error. The chain couples TRBV29-1 to TRBJ2-1; D tentatively reads TRBD1 or TRBD2 (5 bases each). Trimming shortened V by 5 bases and J by 13 bases, and 24 bases separated the two germline ends. The CDR3 runs to 14 residues. In germline, CDR1 is SQVTM, CDR2 ANQGSEA. The CDR3 sequence is CSVHEGHFQETQFF. The CDR3 DNA follows: TGCAGCGTTCATGAGGGGCACTTCCAAGAGACCCAGTTCTTC.

This chain uses TRBV5-1 with TRBJ2-6; perhaps TRBD2 as D (6 bases). CDR1 is SGHRS and CDR2 is YFSETQ in the germline V gene. The V and J ends lost 0 bases and 2 bases respectively, with 9 bases between them. The CDR3 has 16 residues. The CDR3 DNA reads TGCGCCAGCAGCTTGGTGCGGGGTACTGGGGCCAACGTCCTGACTTTC. It is translated as CASSLVRGTGANVLTF.

This rearrangement joins TRBV5-1 to TRBJ2-1, with D tentatively TRBD1 (5 bases). Germline CDR1 reads SGHRS; CDR2 reads YFSETQ. Trimming removed 5 bases from V and 8 bases from J, with 20 bases in between. The length of the CDR3 is 15 residues. The CDR3 DNA reads as TGCGCCAGCAGGGGGCCTCTCAAGAGCGCATATGAGCAGTTCTTC. Protein product: CASRGPLKSAYEQFF.

The J gene is TRBJ1-2, the V gene TRBV7-3, with D unclear. Germline CDR1 SGHTA, CDR2 FQGTGA. V was clipped by 2 bases and J by 8 bases, with 12 bases between them. The CDR3 runs to 13 residues. The CDR3 DNA sequence: TGTGCCAGCAGCTTAGGGCGTAATCGCGGCTACACCTTC. Translation: CASSLGRNRGYTF.

In this sample, this clonotype turned up a few times. This rearrangement joins TRBV7-2 to TRBJ1-1; possible D gene TRBD1, 5 bases. Trimming shortened V by 7 bases and J by 4 bases, and 16 bases separated the two germline ends. Germline V CDR1 and CDR2: SGHTA, FQGNSA. The CDR3 is made up of 14 amino acids. CDR3: CASIISRAVTEAFF. In nucleotides, the CDR3 is TGTGCCAGCATTATCAGCAGGGCGGTCACTGAAGCTTTCTTT.

V is TRBV20-1 and J is TRBJ2-3; D call uncertain. CDR1 and CDR2 from the germline V gene are DFQATT and SNEGSKA (reference sequence). V lost 6 bases and J lost 1, with 17 bases in between. The CDR3 contains 15 residues. Here the CDR3 reads CSAIGPRRRTDTQYF. Written as DNA, the CDR3 is TGCAGTGCAATCGGGCCCCGACGACGCACAGATACGCAGTATTTT.

This chain joins TRBV11-2 and TRBJ1-3; TRBD1 might be the D (5 bases). V was cut by 5 bases and J by 2 bases, with 19 bases left in between. Germline V gene data show CDR1 as SGHAT and CDR2 as FQNNGV. The CDR3 length is 17 residues. This chain's CDR3 is CASSQLKKKGTGNTIYF. For the CDR3, the DNA is TGTGCCAGCAGCCAACTTAAAAAGAAGGGGACTGGAAACACCATATATTTT.

The chain joins TRBV29-1 to TRBJ2-7; 9 bases are shared with TRBD1. After removal of 1 base from V and 3 bases from J, the junction contained 7 bases not matched to a gene. Germline V gene lookup returns CDR1 SQVTM and CDR2 ANQGSEA. This CDR3 has 15 residues. The CDR3 is CSVEGPGQGDYEQYF. The CDR3 DNA follows: TGCAGCGTTGAAGGCCCGGGACAGGGCGACTACGAGCAGTACTTC.

The chain combines TRBV6-6 with TRBJ1-1, with 8 bases fitting TRBD1. This CDR3 is built from 11 residues. In germline, CDR1 is MNHNY, CDR2 SVGAGI (reference sequence). V trimming: 7 bases; J trimming: 8 bases; junction bases outside the gene matches: 3. Written as DNA, the CDR3 is TGTGCCAGCATACAGGGGGAGGAAGCTTTCTTT. Protein: CASIQGEEAFF.

The genes are TRBV7-3 and TRBJ2-1, with D tentatively TRBD1 (6 bases). The V end lost 5 bases, the J end lost 0 bases, and 17 bases lay between the germline ends. The length of the CDR3 is 17 residues. The germline V gene has CDR1 SGHTA and CDR2 FQGTGA. The DNA of the CDR3 is TGTGCCAGCAGCCCTGCTAGGGGACACTACTCCTACAATGAGCAGTTCTTC. This codes for CASSPARGHYSYNEQFF.

This clonotype was picked up one time. The rearrangement uses TRBV27 and TRBJ2-7; possibly TRBD2 for D (6 bases). V was trimmed by 6 bases and J by 6 bases, leaving 24 bases between them. The V gene's germline CDR1 is MNHEY and CDR2 SMNVEV (reference sequence). CDR3 length: 16 amino acids. CDR3 bases: TGTGCCAGCAGCCGAAGAGCGGGCCGAACTGAATGCGAGCAGTACTTC. Protein sequence: CASSRRAGRTECEQYF.

The rearrangement uses TRBV20-1 and TRBJ2-3; 9 bases are shared with TRBD2. The germline V gene encodes CDR1 DFQATT and CDR2 SNEGSKA (reference sequence). Unmatched junction bases numbered 7, after V lost 2 bases and J lost 4 bases. CDR3 length: 15 amino acids. CDR3 protein: CSARYAGGVPDTQYF. The CDR3 DNA reads TGCAGTGCTAGATATGCGGGAGGGGTTCCAGATACGCAGTATTTT.

This clonotype appeared once. V is TRBV29-1 and J is TRBJ2-2; D gene uncertain. CDR1 is SQVTM and CDR2 is ANQGSEA in the germline V gene. The V end was cut by 4 bases, the J end by 3 bases, with 9 bases between. CDR3 length equals 13 residues. CDR3 nucleotides: TGCAGCGTTGGGACGATACACACCGGGGAGCTGTTTTTT. Translation: CSVGTIHTGELFF.

The chain has TRBV20-1 and TRBJ2-7; 8 nucleotides agree with TRBD1. Trimming at V came to 0 bases and at J to 1 base, leaving 2 bases not matched to a gene. CDR3 length: 14 residues. Germline V gene lookup returns CDR1 DFQATT and CDR2 SNEGSKA (reference sequence). CDR3 region: CSARDGQGSYEQYF. The CDR3 DNA reads TGCAGTGCTAGAGACGGACAGGGATCCTACGAGCAGTACTTC.

This clonotype has more than one count but fewer than ten. This chain joins TRBV27 and TRBJ1-2; tentatively, D is TRBD1 (5 bases). Between the trimmed V and J ends, which lost 5 bases and 5 bases, there was a span of 18 bases. The germline V gene encodes CDR1 MNHEY and CDR2 SMNVEV (reference sequence). The CDR3 consists of 15 residues. DNA of the CDR3: TGTGCCAGCAGTCTGCGCCTCGGGGGGTTATATGGCTACACCTTC. Translated: CASSLRLGGLYGYTF.

The chain couples TRBV20-1 to TRBJ1-3; D not resolved. This CDR3 has 11 amino acids. Germline V gene lookup returns CDR1 DFQATT and CDR2 SNEGSKA (reference sequence). The V and J ends lost 5 bases and 8 bases respectively, with 10 bases between them. CDR3 sequence reads: CSARREDTIYF. The CDR3 DNA reads TGCAGTGCTCGGAGGGAAGACACCATATATTTT.

The chain links TRBV29-1 to TRBJ2-5; 12 bases are shared with TRBD2. The CDR3 spans 16 residues. In germline, CDR1 is SQVTM, CDR2 ANQGSEA. V dropped 1 base and J dropped 4; count of bases not matched to a gene: 7. CDR3 coding DNA: TGCAGCGTTGAAGGACTAGCGGGAGAACGATTAGAGACCCAGTACTTC. Translated, it gives CSVEGLAGERLETQYF.

This clonotype was observed many times. The rearrangement joins TRBV4-2 to TRBJ1-2, with D unclear. Trimming took off 1 base at V and 6 bases at J, with 15 bases between the two ends. The CDR3 runs to 15 residues. CDR1 LGHNA and CDR2 YNFKEQ come from the germline V gene. The CDR3 DNA reads TGTGCCAGCAGCCAAGTTTCAGGTCTAAAGAATGGCTACACCTTC. Its translation is CASSQVSGLKNGYTF.

Only a few counts were recorded for this clonotype. V is TRBV28 and J is TRBJ1-2; D possibly corresponds to TRBD1 (6 bases). V dropped 8 bases and J dropped 8 bases, with 12 bases sitting between them. The germline V gene has CDR1 MDHEN and CDR2 SYDVKM. This CDR3 is 11 amino acids long. The CDR3 reads CASGRGSGYTF. In DNA, the CDR3 is TGTGCCAGCGGTAGGGGGTCCGGCTACACCTTC.

V and J are TRBV6-5 and TRBJ2-7; tentative D call: TRBD2 (6 bases). V gave up 3 bases and J gave up 0 bases, with 12 bases separating them. Germline-derived CDR1 and CDR2 are MNHEY and SVGAGI. CDR3 length: 15 residues. The CDR3 nucleotides read TGTGCCAGCAGTTATGGAGGGTCTCGCTCCTACGAGCAGTACTTC. Amino acid sequence: CASSYGGSRSYEQYF.

This chain connects TRBV9 to TRBJ2-4, with D possibly TRBD2 on 6 matching bases. The CDR3 consists of 14 residues. Trimming removed 0 bases from V and 6 bases from J, with 10 bases in between. Germline V gives CDR1 SGDLS, CDR2 YYNGEE. CDR3 sequence reads: CASSVAGSGNIQYF. The CDR3 bases are TGTGCCAGCAGCGTAGCCGGGAGCGGAAACATTCAGTACTTC.